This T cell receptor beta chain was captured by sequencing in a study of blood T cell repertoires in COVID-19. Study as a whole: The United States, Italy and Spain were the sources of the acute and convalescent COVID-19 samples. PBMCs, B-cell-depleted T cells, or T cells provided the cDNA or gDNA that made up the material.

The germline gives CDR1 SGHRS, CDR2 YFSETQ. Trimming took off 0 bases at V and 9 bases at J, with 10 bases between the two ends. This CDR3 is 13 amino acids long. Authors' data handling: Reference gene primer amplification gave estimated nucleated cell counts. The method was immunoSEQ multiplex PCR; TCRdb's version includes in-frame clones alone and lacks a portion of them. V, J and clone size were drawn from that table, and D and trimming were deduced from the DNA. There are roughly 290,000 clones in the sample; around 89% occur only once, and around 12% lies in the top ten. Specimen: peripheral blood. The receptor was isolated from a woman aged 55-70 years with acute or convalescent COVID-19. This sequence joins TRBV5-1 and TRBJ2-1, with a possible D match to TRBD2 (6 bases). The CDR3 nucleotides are TGCGCCAGCAGCTTGGTTGGGCGGGGTGAGCAGTTCTTC. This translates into CASSLVGRGEQFF.